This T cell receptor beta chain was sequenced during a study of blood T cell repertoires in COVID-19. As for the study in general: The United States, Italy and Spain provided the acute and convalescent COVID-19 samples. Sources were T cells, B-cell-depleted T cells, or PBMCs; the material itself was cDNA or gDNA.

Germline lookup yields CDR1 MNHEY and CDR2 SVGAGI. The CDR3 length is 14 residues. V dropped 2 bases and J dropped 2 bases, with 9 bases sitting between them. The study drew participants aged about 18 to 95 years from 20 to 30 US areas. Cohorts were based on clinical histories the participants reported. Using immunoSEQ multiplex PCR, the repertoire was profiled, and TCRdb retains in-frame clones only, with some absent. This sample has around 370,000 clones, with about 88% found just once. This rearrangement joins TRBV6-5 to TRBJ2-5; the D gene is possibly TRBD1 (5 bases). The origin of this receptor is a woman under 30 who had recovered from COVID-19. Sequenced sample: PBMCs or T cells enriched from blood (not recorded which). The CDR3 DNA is TGTGCCAGCAGTTACGGGGCAGGGCAAGAGACCCAGTACTTC. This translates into CASSYGAGQETQYF.